Below, 32 T cell receptor beta chains from the same sample are listed, as sequenced in a study of blood T cell repertoires in COVID-19. Assay: immunoSEQ multiplex PCR; the TCRdb copy retains only in-frame clones and omits some. Counted here are about 40,000 clones, approximately 81% occurring once; the ten biggest clones make up approximately 32%. Input material: peripheral blood. These receptors all stem from an elderly man with active or convalescent COVID-19.

This sequence joins TRBV24-1 and TRBJ2-2; no clear D gene. Germline assignment: CDR1 KGHDR and CDR2 SFDVKD. The ends were cut back, 4 bases at V and 5 bases at J, with 10 bases in the middle. This CDR3 is built from 14 residues. The CDR3 loop reads CATSDRATTGELFF. The DNA of the CDR3 is TGTGCCACCAGTGACCGTGCGACAACCGGGGAGCTGTTTTTT.

The genes are TRBV18 and TRBJ2-5; TRBD1 matches 11 bases. Germline-derived CDR1 and CDR2 are KGHSH and LQKENI. Trimming at V came to 8 bases and at J to 0 bases, leaving 8 bases not matched to a gene. The CDR3 covers 16 residues. Here the CDR3 reads CASRTGGHINQETQYF. The CDR3 coding sequence is TGTGCCAGCCGGACAGGGGGCCATATAAACCAAGAGACCCAGTACTTC.

This chain links TRBV7-2 with TRBJ1-1; 10 bases fit TRBD1. CDR3 length equals 14 residues. Germline assignment: CDR1 SGHTA and CDR2 FQGNSA. V trimming: 6 bases; J trimming: 4 bases; junction bases outside the gene matches: 5. CDR3 loop: CASRQTGGGTEAFF. In DNA form, the CDR3 reads TGTGCCAGCAGACAGACAGGGGGCGGCACTGAAGCTTTCTTT.

The genes are TRBV20-1 and TRBJ2-7; possible D gene TRBD2, 6 bases. V lost 3 bases to trimming and J lost 7 bases, with 22 bases between them. This CDR3 has 15 amino acids. CDR1 and CDR2 (germline): DFQATT, SNEGSKA (reference sequence). The CDR3 DNA is TGCAGTGCTAGTATACGCGCGGGAACCTTCTTGGAGCAGTACTTC. This sequence encodes CSASIRAGTFLEQYF.

This CDR3 reads CASSLLSGQETQYF. As DNA, the CDR3 is TGCGCCAGCAGCTTGTTGAGCGGGCAAGAGACCCAGTACTTC. The chain couples TRBV5-1 to TRBJ2-5, with a tentative D call TRBD2 (6 bases). Germline-derived CDR1 and CDR2 are SGHRS and YFSETQ. V was shortened by 1 base and J by 2 bases, with 9 bases between the two germline ends. This CDR3 region has 14 residues.

V and J are TRBV28 and TRBJ2-7, with a tentative D call TRBD1 (6 bases). This CDR3 region has 14 residues. Germline V lookup: CDR1 MDHEN, CDR2 SYDVKM. The V and J ends lost 8 bases and 9 bases respectively, with 23 bases between them. This CDR3 is CASEMARGSLLQYF. CDR3 in DNA: TGTGCCAGCGAAATGGCCAGGGGTAGTCTTTTGCAGTACTTC.

CDR3 sequence: CASSLARDSVEQYF. CDR3 DNA sequence: TGTGCCAGCAGCTTAGCGCGGGACTCTGTTGAGCAGTACTTC. This chain links TRBV7-9 with TRBJ2-7, with D perhaps matching TRBD2 (6 bases). The CDR3 is made up of 14 amino acids. Germline V gene sequence: CDR1 SEHNR, CDR2 FQNEAQ (reference sequence). Trimming stripped 0 bases from V and 7 bases from J, with 13 bases between.

The genes are TRBV5-4 and TRBJ2-7, with D possibly being TRBD1 (6 bases). V gave up 1 base and J gave up 3 bases, with 8 bases separating them. CDR3 length: 13 residues. From germline, CDR1 is SGHNT and CDR2 YYREEE (reference sequence). The CDR3 DNA reads as TGTGCCAGCAGCTTGCCAGGGGTCTACGAGCAGTACTTC. Its protein is CASSLPGVYEQYF.

The chain couples TRBV6-6 to TRBJ1-6; D is possibly TRBD1 (5 bases). The CDR3 length is 14 residues. V shed 2 bases and J shed 9 bases, with 11 bases lying between them. Germline V gene sequence: CDR1 MNHNY, CDR2 SVGAGI (reference sequence). DNA of the CDR3: TGTGCCAGCAGTTACGACAGACCTGGTTCACCCCTCCACTTT. This sequence encodes CASSYDRPGSPLHF.

The rearrangement joins TRBV3-1 (or the pseudogene TRBV3-2) to TRBJ2-2; possibly TRBD2 for D (6 bases). CDR3 length: 16 residues. Trimming stripped 3 bases from V and 1 base from J, with 12 bases between. Looked up from germline, CDR1 is LGHDT and CDR2 is YNNKEL (reference sequence). CDR3 amino acids: CASSHLRRGNTGELFF. CDR3 coding DNA: TGTGCCAGCAGCCACCTCCGGCGGGGGAACACCGGGGAGCTGTTTTTT.

The chain is built from TRBV2 and TRBJ1-3; D ambiguous. Trimming cost V 2 bases and J 3 bases, with 2 bases left between them. From germline, CDR1 is SNHLY and CDR2 FYNNEI. The CDR3 is 12 amino acids. CDR3 region: CASSELGNTIYF. The CDR3 nucleotides are TGTGCCAGCAGTGAACTTGGAAACACCATATATTTT.

The CDR3 loop is CASSHQGQRLAGNLDNEQFF. In nucleotides, the CDR3 is TGCGCCAGCAGCCACCAGGGACAGCGACTAGCGGGCAACCTTGACAATGAGCAGTTCTTC. The chain carries TRBV10-1 and TRBJ2-1; TRBD2 matches 10 bases. Germline-derived CDR1 and CDR2 are WNHNN and SYGVQD (reference sequence). The CDR3 has 20 amino acids. V shed 6 bases, J shed 5 bases, and the junction held 22 bases outside the gene matches.

V is TRBV5-8 and J is TRBJ2-4; possibly TRBD2 for D (5 bases). From germline, CDR1 is SGHTS and CDR2 YDEGEE. This CDR3 has 15 amino acids. V lost 2 bases to trimming and J lost 2 bases, with 11 bases between them. CDR3 sequence: CASSFRTGTKNIQYF. CDR3 sequence (DNA): TGTGCCAGCAGCTTCCGGACCGGGACCAAAAACATTCAGTACTTC.

The chain couples TRBV18 to TRBJ2-7; 7 bases are a match to TRBD1. The J segment lost 1 base and the V segment lost 5 bases, leaving 5 bases of the junction unmatched. The CDR3 totals 14 residues. Germline V lookup: CDR1 KGHSH, CDR2 LQKENI. The CDR3 here is CASSDRDLSYEQYF. In DNA, the CDR3 is TGTGCCAGCTCAGACAGGGACCTTTCCTACGAGCAGTACTTC.

The chain employs TRBV3-1 (or the pseudogene TRBV3-2) and TRBJ1-2; 7 bases fit TRBD1. The V gene end was trimmed by 6 bases and the J gene end by 6 bases; junction bases not matched to a gene: 7. The CDR3 covers 13 residues. Germline loops: CDR1 LGHDT, CDR2 YNNKEL (reference sequence). Here the CDR3 reads CASSSDRENGYTF. Written as DNA, the CDR3 is TGTGCCAGCAGTTCAGACAGGGAGAATGGCTACACCTTC.

This clone has more than one count but fewer than ten. The CDR3 reads CASSQRPGATTDTQYF. Written as DNA, the CDR3 is TGTGCCAGTAGCCAACGGCCAGGGGCAACCACAGATACGCAGTATTTT. The chain couples TRBV19 to TRBJ2-3; maybe TRBD1 (6 bases). In germline, CDR1 is LNHDA, CDR2 SQIVND (reference sequence). CDR3 length: 16 amino acids. V gave up 6 bases and J gave up 2 bases, with 18 bases separating them.

This clone was detected once. The chain recombines TRBV18 with TRBJ1-3, with 7 bases that match TRBD1. CDR3 length: 17 residues. With V trimmed by 8 bases and J by 0 bases, 13 bases remained unmatched. From germline, CDR1 is KGHSH and CDR2 LQKENI. CDR3 sequence reads: CASTLGRQGGSGNTIYF. The CDR3 DNA follows: TGTGCCAGCACTCTGGGTCGACAGGGAGGCTCTGGAAACACCATATATTTT.

J is TRBJ2-1 and V is TRBV2, with 7 positions matching TRBD1. V lost 4 bases and J lost 1; bases outside the gene matches: 4. This CDR3 spans 15 amino acids. The germline V gene encodes CDR1 SNHLY and CDR2 FYNNEI. This chain's CDR3 is CASSVTGVSYNEQFF. CDR3 coding DNA: TGTGCCAGCAGTGTTACAGGGGTGTCCTACAATGAGCAGTTCTTC.

V is TRBV19 and J is TRBJ1-5, with 10 bases aligning to TRBD1. V shed 4 bases, J shed 0 bases, and the junction held 9 bases outside the gene matches. Per the germline V gene, CDR1 is LNHDA and CDR2 is SQIVND (reference sequence). This CDR3 is 18 amino acids long. The CDR3 sequence: CASSTTGGGRGSNQPQHF. In DNA, the CDR3 is TGTGCCAGTAGTACGACAGGGGGCGGGAGGGGTAGCAATCAGCCCCAGCATTTT.

The J gene is TRBJ1-4, the V gene TRBV5-8; tentative D call: TRBD1 (6 bases). CDR3 length equals 15 residues. V lost 4 bases to trimming and J lost 6 bases, with 16 bases between them. Germline CDR1 reads SGHTS; CDR2 reads YDEGEE. CDR3 amino acids: CASSVSGEVDEKLFF. The DNA of the CDR3 is TGTGCCAGCAGCGTGTCAGGGGAAGTAGATGAAAAACTGTTTTTT.

The V gene is TRBV18, the J gene TRBJ1-1; no clear D gene. Germline loops: CDR1 KGHSH, CDR2 LQKENI. V was trimmed by 1 base and J by 8 bases, leaving 8 bases between them. The CDR3 has 12 amino acids. In DNA, the CDR3 is TGTGCCAGCTCACCACGGCTGACAGAAGCTTTCTTT. It translates to CASSPRLTEAFF. Using reference TRBV18 and TRBJ1-1 for the parts outside the CDR3, the full variable domain is NAGVMQNPRHLVRRRGQEARLRCSPMKGHSHVYWYRQLPEEGLKFMVYLQKENIIDESGMPKERFSAEFPKEGPSILRIQQVVRGDSAAYFCASSPRLTEAFFGQGTRLTVV.

In this sample, this clone turned up a few times. This chain joins TRBV14 and TRBJ2-7; 9 bases match TRBD1. The CDR3 is made up of 13 amino acids. V was pared by 4 bases and J by 5 bases, with 3 bases of the junction left unmatched. Germline CDR1 is SGHDN and CDR2 is FVKESK. The CDR3 sequence is CASSRGQGHEQYF. DNA for the CDR3: TGTGCCAGCAGCCGGGGACAGGGCCACGAGCAGTACTTC. The full variable domain, with the rest looked up from reference TRBV14 and TRBJ2-7, is EAGVTQFPSHSVIEKGQTVTLRCDPISGHDNLYWYRRVMGKEIKFLLHFVKESKQDESGMPNNRFLAERTGGTYSTLKVQPAELEDSGVYFCASSRGQGHEQYFGPGTRLTVT.

This chain uses TRBV30 with TRBJ1-2; 7 positions match TRBD1. Germline CDR1 is GTSNPN and CDR2 is SVGIG (reference sequence). The CDR3 runs 14 residues. The V gene end was trimmed by 2 bases and the J gene end by 5 bases; junction bases not matched to a gene: 8. The CDR3 bases are TGTGCCTGGAGTTCACCAGGGGGAGGATATGGCTACACCTTC. This encodes CAWSSPGGGYGYTF.

The rearrangement uses TRBV19 and TRBJ2-7; D is unresolved. Germline CDR1 is LNHDA and CDR2 is SQIVND (reference sequence). Trimming cost V 1 base and J 0 bases, with 10 bases left between them. This CDR3 is 15 amino acids long. The CDR3 bases are TGTGCCAGTAGTATAGGCGGATCCTTCTCCTACGAGCAGTACTTC. Encoded protein: CASSIGGSFSYEQYF.

This clone was seen more than once but under ten times. The chain employs TRBV3-1 (or the pseudogene TRBV3-2) and TRBJ2-5; no firm D call. Per the germline V gene, CDR1 is LGHDT and CDR2 is YNNKEL (reference sequence). Trimming removed 0 bases from V and 5 bases from J, with 10 bases in between. This CDR3 region has 14 residues. The CDR3 loop is CASSQDQFGETQYF. In DNA form, the CDR3 reads TGTGCCAGCAGCCAAGATCAATTCGGGGAGACCCAGTACTTC.

The rearrangement joins TRBV11-3 to TRBJ2-5, with D perhaps matching TRBD2 (6 bases). The CDR3 consists of 14 residues. Trimming removed 1 base at V and 7 bases at J, with 13 bases between. Germline V gene sequence: CDR1 SGHNT, CDR2 YENEEA. The DNA for the CDR3 is TGTGCCAGCAGCTTAGTTTTGGGGGGTGGGACCCAGTACTTC. It is translated as CASSLVLGGGTQYF.

J is TRBJ1-2 and V is TRBV5-1, with 7 positions matching TRBD1. V was pared by 3 bases and J by 8 bases, with 10 bases of the junction left unmatched. The germline V gene has CDR1 SGHRS and CDR2 YFSETQ. This CDR3 comprises 14 residues. CDR3 in DNA: TGCGCCAGCAGCTGGGGACAGCCCAGCGAAGGCTACACCTTC. This gives the protein CASSWGQPSEGYTF.

The V gene is TRBV6-5, the J gene TRBJ2-2, with no clear D. This CDR3 comprises 13 residues. Germline V gene data show CDR1 as MNHEY and CDR2 as SVGAGI. V dropped 7 bases and J dropped 6 bases, with 12 bases sitting between them. The CDR3 sequence: CASTNLFPGELFF. The CDR3 DNA sequence: TGTGCCAGCACTAACCTGTTTCCCGGGGAGCTGTTTTTT.

The chain carries TRBV15 and TRBJ2-7; D unresolved. Trimming removed 0 bases at V and 3 bases at J, with 3 bases between. The length of the CDR3 is 12 residues. In germline, CDR1 is LNHNV, CDR2 YYDKDF (reference sequence). The CDR3 region is CATSRDHYEQYF. Written as DNA, the CDR3 is TGTGCCACCAGCAGAGACCACTACGAGCAGTACTTC. The full variable domain, completed using reference TRBV15 and TRBJ2-7, is DAMVIQNPRYQVTQFGKPVTLSCSQTLNHNVMYWYQQKSSQAPKLLFHYYDKDFNNEADTPDNFQSRRPNTSFCFLDIRSPGLGDTAMYLCATSRDHYEQYFGPGTRLTVT.

This chain joins TRBV6-5 and TRBJ2-7; 8 positions agree with TRBD1. Germline V gene lookup returns CDR1 MNHEY and CDR2 SVGAGI. Unmatched junction bases numbered 7, after V lost 4 bases and J lost 2 bases. CDR3 length: 15 amino acids. CDR3 residues: CASSSYPTGAYEQYF. Here the CDR3 DNA reads TGTGCCAGCAGTTCCTACCCGACAGGGGCCTACGAGCAGTACTTC.

The chain employs TRBV11-3 and TRBJ2-7; D gene unclear. CDR1 and CDR2 from the germline V gene are SGHNT and YENEEA. V gave up 2 bases and J gave up 2 bases, with 13 bases separating them. The CDR3 loop spans 15 amino acids. Here the CDR3 reads CASSLLTTVTYEQYF. CDR3 nucleotides: TGTGCCAGCAGCTTACTAACCACGGTGACCTACGAGCAGTACTTC.

This chain uses TRBV28 with TRBJ2-2; no definite D call. This CDR3 region has 18 residues. Germline V gene data show CDR1 as MDHEN and CDR2 as SYDVKM. V lost 8 bases, J lost 0 bases, and 22 bases lay in between. CDR3 sequence (DNA): TGTGCCAGCCGGTTCTGGCGGAAGGCCCGATCGAACACCGGGGAGCTGTTTTTT. Its protein product is CASRFWRKARSNTGELFF.